This entry features one TCR beta chain sequence. Sample time point: peripheral blood 6 weeks after treatment start. These data come from a study of PD-L1 blockade in urothelial cancer. On the study more broadly: The median T cell count in blood samples was roughly 140,000.

The germline gives CDR1 SGHRS, CDR2 YFSETQ. This CDR3 spans 15 amino acids. Trimming removed 1 base at V and 2 bases at J, with 9 bases between. The repertoire was sequenced with immunoSEQ multiplex PCR; TCRdb's copy has only in-frame clones and lacks some. The sample shows some 31,000 clones, 79% of them seen only once. Here the sequenced sample was PBMCs, taken around atezolizumab (anti-PD-L1) treatment. The receptor was derived from a man aged 70 or older with urothelial cancer. This rearrangement joins TRBV5-1 to TRBJ2-2; no reliable D call. The CDR3 is CASSLLPDNTGELFF. As DNA, the CDR3 is TGCGCCAGCAGCTTGTTGCCAGATAACACCGGGGAGCTGTTTTTT.